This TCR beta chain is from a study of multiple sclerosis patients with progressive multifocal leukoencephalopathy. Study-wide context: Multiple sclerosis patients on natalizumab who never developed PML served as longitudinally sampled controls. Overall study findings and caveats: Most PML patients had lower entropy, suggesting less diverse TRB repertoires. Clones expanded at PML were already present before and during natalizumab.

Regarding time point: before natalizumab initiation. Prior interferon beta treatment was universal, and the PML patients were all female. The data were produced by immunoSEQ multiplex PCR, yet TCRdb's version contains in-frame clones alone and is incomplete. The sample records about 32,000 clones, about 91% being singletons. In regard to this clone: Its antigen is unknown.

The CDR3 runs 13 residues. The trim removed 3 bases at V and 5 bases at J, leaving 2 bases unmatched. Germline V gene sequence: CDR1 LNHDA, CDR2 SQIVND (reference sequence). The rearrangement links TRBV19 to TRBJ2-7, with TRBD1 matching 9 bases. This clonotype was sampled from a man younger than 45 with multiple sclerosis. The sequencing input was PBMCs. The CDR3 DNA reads TGTGCCAGTAGTATGGACAGGGGAAACGAGCAGTACTTC. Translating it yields CASSMDRGNEQYF.